Listed below are T cell receptor beta chains from one sample, sequenced in a study of cytomegalovirus exposure and HLA in healthy donors. The protocol was immunoSEQ multiplex PCR, while the TCRdb copy is restricted to in-frame clones and leaves out a portion. The data hold 150,000 to 200,000 clones, with about 78% observed a single time. Sequencing was done on a sample of PBMCs. The receptors shown here come from a woman between 45 and 60 years old in good health and CMV-seropositive. Both conserved end residues are part of each CDR3. The order of the fields is CDR3 DNA, CDR3 protein, J gene, D gene, clone size, V gene. A D gene is named only where the DNA matches it firmly. Size values are once, few and many counts, or a class for expanded clones, and some rows have none.

CDR3nt: TGTGCCAGCAGCTCAACAGGGAGAGGAGAAAAACTGTTTTTT
CDR3aa: CASSSTGRGEKLFF
j_gene: TRBJ1-4
d_gene: NA
abundance: NA
v_gene: TRBV7-9

CDR3nt: TGTGCCAGCAGCCGCCGGGACAGGGGATCCTACGAGCAGTACTTC
CDR3aa: CASSRRDRGSYEQYF
j_gene: TRBJ2-7
d_gene: TRBD1
abundance: NA
v_gene: TRBV5-4

CDR3nt: TGTGCCAGCAGTTACACAGGGGCTGGATATGGCTACACCTTC
CDR3aa: CASSYTGAGYGYTF
j_gene: TRBJ1-2
d_gene: TRBD1
abundance: NA
v_gene: TRBV6-5

CDR3nt: TGTGCCAGCAGCTTAGAAACAGGGTTGAATTCACCCCTCCACTTT
CDR3aa: CASSLETGLNSPLHF
j_gene: TRBJ1-6
d_gene: NA
abundance: NA
v_gene: TRBV7-6

CDR3nt: TGCGCCAGCAGCTTGGGCGGACAGATTGGAAACACCATATATTTT
CDR3aa: CASSLGGQIGNTIYF
j_gene: TRBJ1-3
d_gene: NA
abundance: NA
v_gene: TRBV5-1

CDR3nt: TGTGCCAGCAGTGAAGAAGTAGCGGGGGGGAACCAAGAGACCCAGTACTTC
CDR3aa: CASSEEVAGGNQETQYF
j_gene: TRBJ2-5
d_gene: TRBD2
abundance: few
v_gene: TRBV6-4

CDR3nt: TGCGCCAGCTCCCAATCGGCGGTAAACACTGAAGCTTTCTTT
CDR3aa: CASSQSAVNTEAFF
j_gene: TRBJ1-1
d_gene: NA
abundance: NA
v_gene: TRBV5-1

CDR3nt: TGTGCCAGCAGCTTCTCTCCTAGCGGGGTCACAGATACGCAGTATTTT
CDR3aa: CASSFSPSGVTDTQYF
j_gene: TRBJ2-3
d_gene: TRBD2
abundance: NA
v_gene: TRBV5-6

CDR3nt: TGTGCCAGCAGCTTAGTTGAAGGACAGGGCGCCAACTATGGCTACACCTTC
CDR3aa: CASSLVEGQGANYGYTF
j_gene: TRBJ1-2
d_gene: TRBD1
abundance: NA
v_gene: TRBV7-9

CDR3nt: TGTGCCAGCAGTGTCACAACCAGGGCCGACTACGAGCAGTACTTC
CDR3aa: CASSVTTRADYEQYF
j_gene: TRBJ2-7
d_gene: NA
abundance: few
v_gene: TRBV6-1

CDR3nt: TGTGCCAGTAGTATAGCAATGAACACTGAAGCTTTCTTT
CDR3aa: CASSIAMNTEAFF
j_gene: TRBJ1-1
d_gene: NA
abundance: NA
v_gene: TRBV19

CDR3nt: TGTGCCAGCAGTCTAAGCGGGGGGGCATCCTACGAGCAGTACTTC
CDR3aa: CASSLSGGASYEQYF
j_gene: TRBJ2-7
d_gene: TRBD2
abundance: NA
v_gene: TRBV27

CDR3nt: TGTGCCACCAGCAGAGATTCCCTGTCCATGCGGGCTTTCTTT
CDR3aa: CATSRDSLSMRAFF
j_gene: TRBJ1-1
d_gene: NA
abundance: NA
v_gene: TRBV15

CDR3nt: TGTGCCAGCAGTGCCACTTGGGAGGCGCTTTGGGGGTTTGTGGATGAGCAGTTCTTC
CDR3aa: CASSATWEALWGFVDEQFF
j_gene: TRBJ2-1
d_gene: NA
abundance: NA
v_gene: TRBV6-1

CDR3nt: TGCGCCAGCAGGCTATCCGGACAGTTCTATGGCTACACCTTC
CDR3aa: CASRLSGQFYGYTF
j_gene: TRBJ1-2
d_gene: NA
abundance: NA
v_gene: TRBV5-1

CDR3nt: TGTGCCAGCAGCCCCCAGCGGGGGGGCCGGGAGACCCAGTACTTC
CDR3aa: CASSPQRGGRETQYF
j_gene: TRBJ2-5
d_gene: TRBD2
abundance: NA
v_gene: TRBV7-3

CDR3nt: TGTGCCAGCAGTCAAAACAGGATGAACACTGAAGCTTTCTTT
CDR3aa: CASSQNRMNTEAFF
j_gene: TRBJ1-1
d_gene: NA
abundance: NA
v_gene: TRBV6-6

CDR3nt: TGTGCCAGCGCAACCGGGACTAGCGGAAGGTATGAGCAGTTCTTC
CDR3aa: CASATGTSGRYEQFF
j_gene: TRBJ2-1
d_gene: TRBD2
abundance: NA
v_gene: TRBV9

CDR3nt: TGTGCCAGCAGTGAAGCGCTTAGCGGGGGAGATCAAGAGACCCAGTACTTC
CDR3aa: CASSEALSGGDQETQYF
j_gene: TRBJ2-5
d_gene: TRBD2
abundance: NA
v_gene: TRBV6-1

CDR3nt: TGTGCCTGGGCTACTAGAGGCAATGAGCAGTTCTTC
CDR3aa: CAWATRGNEQFF
j_gene: TRBJ2-1
d_gene: NA
abundance: NA
v_gene: TRBV30

CDR3nt: TGTGCCAGTAGTACAGCGCGGGCATGGGGCACCATATATTTT
CDR3aa: CASSTARAWGTIYF
j_gene: TRBJ1-3
d_gene: NA
abundance: NA
v_gene: TRBV19

CDR3nt: TGCGCCAGCAGTGAGTGGGGGACTAGCGGGACAGATACGCAGTATTTT
CDR3aa: CASSEWGTSGTDTQYF
j_gene: TRBJ2-3
d_gene: TRBD2
abundance: NA
v_gene: TRBV10-1

CDR3nt: TGTGCCAGCAGCTTGGCCGGGCGGGGCGATCGAGAGACCCAGTACTTC
CDR3aa: CASSLAGRGDRETQYF
j_gene: TRBJ2-5
d_gene: NA
abundance: NA
v_gene: TRBV5-4

CDR3nt: TGTGCCAGCAGTCGCGGGGAATCTAGCAATCAGCCCCAGCATTTT
CDR3aa: CASSRGESSNQPQHF
j_gene: TRBJ1-5
d_gene: NA
abundance: NA
v_gene: TRBV9

CDR3nt: TGTGCCAGCAGCTTATCGGGGGAACGGTATGACTACGAGCAGTACTTC
CDR3aa: CASSLSGERYDYEQYF
j_gene: TRBJ2-7
d_gene: NA
abundance: NA
v_gene: TRBV13

CDR3nt: TGTGCCAGTAAGACCCCGGGACAGGGAGATGGCTACACCTTC
CDR3aa: CASKTPGQGDGYTF
j_gene: TRBJ1-2
d_gene: TRBD1
abundance: NA
v_gene: TRBV2

CDR3nt: TGTGCCAGCTCTTACTTTGGAGGCACCTATGGCTACACCTTC
CDR3aa: CASSYFGGTYGYTF
j_gene: TRBJ1-2
d_gene: NA
abundance: once
v_gene: TRBV19

CDR3nt: TGTGCCAGCAGCTTAGCGCGAGGAGGGGGGGCCCAAGAGACCCAGTACTTC
CDR3aa: CASSLARGGGAQETQYF
j_gene: TRBJ2-5
d_gene: NA
abundance: NA
v_gene: TRBV7-9

CDR3nt: TGTGCCAGCAGCGGGACAGGGGGCACCTCACCCCTCCACTTT
CDR3aa: CASSGTGGTSPLHF
j_gene: TRBJ1-6
d_gene: TRBD1
abundance: NA
v_gene: TRBV9

CDR3nt: TGTGCCAGCGGTTCAGGGGTTGCGACTGAAGCTTTCTTT
CDR3aa: CASGSGVATEAFF
j_gene: TRBJ1-1
d_gene: NA
abundance: few
v_gene: TRBV5-8

CDR3nt: TGTGCCAGCAGCCCTCGACAGGGTGGGCACTACGAGCAGTACTTC
CDR3aa: CASSPRQGGHYEQYF
j_gene: TRBJ2-7
d_gene: TRBD1
abundance: NA
v_gene: TRBV6-6

CDR3nt: TGTGCCAGCAGCCATTTTAATTCACCCCTCCACTTT
CDR3aa: CASSHFNSPLHF
j_gene: TRBJ1-6
d_gene: NA
abundance: NA
v_gene: TRBV7-3

CDR3nt: TGTGCCAGCAGTGAAGAGGATCTTCGACTAGCGGGGAGAAACACCGGGGAGCTGTTTTTT
CDR3aa: CASSEEDLRLAGRNTGELFF
j_gene: TRBJ2-2
d_gene: TRBD2
abundance: NA
v_gene: TRBV2

CDR3nt: TGTGCCAGCAGTTTTCAGCGGGGCGCAGATACGCAGTATTTT
CDR3aa: CASSFQRGADTQYF
j_gene: TRBJ2-3
d_gene: TRBD2
abundance: NA
v_gene: TRBV27

CDR3nt: TGTGCCAGTAGCCACAGGGGTGGCAATCAGCCCCAGCATTTT
CDR3aa: CASSHRGGNQPQHF
j_gene: TRBJ1-5
d_gene: TRBD1
abundance: NA
v_gene: TRBV19

CDR3nt: TGTGCCAGTAGTATCCTCCCGGGACTCCGCAATCAGCCCCAGCATTTT
CDR3aa: CASSILPGLRNQPQHF
j_gene: TRBJ1-5
d_gene: NA
abundance: NA
v_gene: TRBV19

CDR3nt: TGTGCCAGCAGCAGACAGGGGCCGAACACCGGGGAGCTGTTTTTT
CDR3aa: CASSRQGPNTGELFF
j_gene: TRBJ2-2
d_gene: TRBD1
abundance: NA
v_gene: TRBV6-5

CDR3nt: TGTGCCAGTAGTATGGGGGGGGCGGTTAATTCACCCCTCCACTTT
CDR3aa: CASSMGGAVNSPLHF
j_gene: TRBJ1-6
d_gene: NA
abundance: few
v_gene: TRBV19

CDR3nt: TGCGCCAGCAGCCTACTAGCGGGGGGTCACACCGGGGAGCTGTTTTTT
CDR3aa: CASSLLAGGHTGELFF
j_gene: TRBJ2-2
d_gene: TRBD2
abundance: NA
v_gene: TRBV5-1

CDR3nt: TGTGCCTGGAGCCCGGGACTAGCCGGCGGGGAGCTGTTTTTT
CDR3aa: CAWSPGLAGGELFF
j_gene: TRBJ2-2
d_gene: TRBD2
abundance: NA
v_gene: TRBV30

CDR3nt: TGTGCCAGCAGCCAAGTCTCCGGGGCGGGGGCCTACAATGAGCAGTTCTTC
CDR3aa: CASSQVSGAGAYNEQFF
j_gene: TRBJ2-1
d_gene: TRBD2
abundance: NA
v_gene: TRBV4-2

CDR3nt: TGTGCCACCAGCAGAGATCTAACGGGGAGCTCCTACGAGCAGTACTTC
CDR3aa: CATSRDLTGSSYEQYF
j_gene: TRBJ2-7
d_gene: NA
abundance: NA
v_gene: TRBV15

CDR3nt: TGTGCCAGCAGTGTACTGTCCTCCCTTAACTATGGCTACACCTTC
CDR3aa: CASSVLSSLNYGYTF
j_gene: TRBJ1-2
d_gene: NA
abundance: few
v_gene: TRBV2

CDR3nt: TGTGCCAGCAGCTCTGGGGCTAGCGGATTCACAGATACGCAGTATTTT
CDR3aa: CASSSGASGFTDTQYF
j_gene: TRBJ2-3
d_gene: TRBD2
abundance: few
v_gene: TRBV7-3

CDR3nt: TGTGCCAGCAGCCCACGGGCCAATCAGGGTTGGGAGACCCAGTACTTC
CDR3aa: CASSPRANQGWETQYF
j_gene: TRBJ2-5
d_gene: NA
abundance: NA
v_gene: TRBV7-9

CDR3nt: TGCAGTGCGGACGGGACCTACGAGCAGTACTTC
CDR3aa: CSADGTYEQYF
j_gene: TRBJ2-7
d_gene: NA
abundance: NA
v_gene: TRBV20-1

CDR3nt: TGTGCCAGCAGGGCCGGGACAGGGAGTAACACAGATACGCAGTATTTT
CDR3aa: CASRAGTGSNTDTQYF
j_gene: TRBJ2-3
d_gene: TRBD1
abundance: NA
v_gene: TRBV2

CDR3nt: TGTGCCAGTAGTATGAGTTGGGACAGCTCTGGGGCCAACGTCCTGACTTTC
CDR3aa: CASSMSWDSSGANVLTF
j_gene: TRBJ2-6
d_gene: TRBD1
abundance: NA
v_gene: TRBV19

CDR3nt: TGCGCCAGCAGCTCCCGAGGCGGACTAGGGGTCGATGAGCAGTTCTTC
CDR3aa: CASSSRGGLGVDEQFF
j_gene: TRBJ2-1
d_gene: TRBD2
abundance: NA
v_gene: TRBV5-1

CDR3nt: TGTGCCAGCAGCTTGGGACAGTTGAACACTGAAGCTTTCTTT
CDR3aa: CASSLGQLNTEAFF
j_gene: TRBJ1-1
d_gene: TRBD1
abundance: NA
v_gene: TRBV7-9

CDR3nt: TGTGCCATCAGTGAAGCGGACAGGGGGAATGGCTACACCTTC
CDR3aa: CAISEADRGNGYTF
j_gene: TRBJ1-2
d_gene: TRBD1
abundance: NA
v_gene: TRBV10-3

CDR3nt: TGTGCCAGTAGTATCTCAGGGGTGGATACGCAGTATTTT
CDR3aa: CASSISGVDTQYF
j_gene: TRBJ2-3
d_gene: NA
abundance: NA
v_gene: TRBV19

CDR3nt: TGTGCCAGCAGTTTCGGGGGGGGTCACAATGAGCAGTTCTTC
CDR3aa: CASSFGGGHNEQFF
j_gene: TRBJ2-1
d_gene: TRBD2
abundance: NA
v_gene: TRBV27

CDR3nt: TGTGCCAGCAGTTATACAGGGAGCACCAACTATGGCTACACCTTC
CDR3aa: CASSYTGSTNYGYTF
j_gene: TRBJ1-2
d_gene: NA
abundance: NA
v_gene: TRBV27

CDR3nt: TGTGCCAGCAGCTTAGAAGGGACACCGACAGATACGCAGTATTTT
CDR3aa: CASSLEGTPTDTQYF
j_gene: TRBJ2-3
d_gene: NA
abundance: NA
v_gene: TRBV7-8

CDR3nt: TGTGCCAGCAGTTTATACCCTAGTGACAGAAAAAATTCACCCCTCCACTTT
CDR3aa: CASSLYPSDRKNSPLHF
j_gene: TRBJ1-6
d_gene: NA
abundance: NA
v_gene: TRBV27

CDR3nt: TGCGCCAGCAGTGAGTCTAGCAGGGCAGATACGCAGTATTTT
CDR3aa: CASSESSRADTQYF
j_gene: TRBJ2-3
d_gene: NA
abundance: NA
v_gene: TRBV10-2

CDR3nt: TGCGCCAGCAGCCAGGGGGACAGCTCCTACGAGCAGTACTTC
CDR3aa: CASSQGDSSYEQYF
j_gene: TRBJ2-7
d_gene: TRBD1
abundance: NA
v_gene: TRBV5-1

CDR3nt: TGTGCCAGCAGTTTAATCTCCGCGGGGGTAAAGATGAATGAGCAGTTCTTC
CDR3aa: CASSLISAGVKMNEQFF
j_gene: TRBJ2-1
d_gene: TRBD2
abundance: few
v_gene: TRBV27